Shown below are 9 T cell receptor beta chains from a single sample sequenced in a study of blood T cell repertoires in COVID-19. Assay used: immunoSEQ multiplex PCR; TCRdb lists only in-frame clones, some missing. The table lists 24,000 or so clones, around 86% of them singletons. Specimen: peripheral blood. These receptors were obtained from a human donor in a cohort sampled during active COVID-19. The donor label of this sample is uncertain.

The chain joins TRBV12-3 or TRBV12-4 to TRBJ1-5; 7 bases map to TRBD1. V lost 5 bases, J lost 7 bases, and 5 bases stayed unmatched. The CDR3 consists of 13 residues. The CDR3, as DNA: TGTGCCAGCAGTACGACAGGGAACCAGCCCCAGCATTTT. It codes for CASSTTGNQPQHF.

This chain links TRBV7-8 with TRBJ2-3, with 8 positions matching TRBD2. This CDR3 has 15 residues. Trimming took 1 base from V and 2 from J; bases not matched to a gene: 2. Germline loops: CDR1 SGHVS, CDR2 FQNEAQ. The CDR3 DNA follows: TGTGCCAGCAGCTTAGGCGGGGGGAACACAGATACGCAGTATTTT. This codes for CASSLGGGNTDTQYF. The variable domain in full, with the rest retrieved from reference TRBV7-8 and TRBJ2-3, is GAGVSQSPRYKVAKRGQDVALRCDPISGHVSLFWYQQALGQGPEFLTYFQNEAQLDKSGLPSDRFFAERPEGSVSTLKIQRTQQEDSAVYLCASSLGGGNTDTQYFGPGTRLTVL.

This clone was detected only a few times. The chain has TRBV2 and TRBJ2-2; TRBD1 matches at 10 bases. Germline V gene data show CDR1 as SNHLY and CDR2 as FYNNEI. Losses at the gene ends were 6 bases for V and 4 bases for J; bases not matched to a gene: 5. The length of the CDR3 is 15 residues. CDR3 residues: CASSGDRGSTGELFF. CDR3 DNA sequence: TGTGCCAGCAGCGGGGACAGGGGAAGCACCGGGGAGCTGTTTTTT.

The chain employs TRBV2 and TRBJ2-1; D ambiguous. Germline V gives CDR1 SNHLY, CDR2 FYNNEI. The CDR3 loop spans 16 amino acids. V lost 3 bases and J 5 bases, leaving 17 bases between the germline ends. CDR3 residues: CASSDPPSSVHNEQFF. The CDR3 nucleotides are TGTGCCAGCAGTGATCCACCTTCGAGCGTTCACAATGAGCAGTTCTTC.

J is TRBJ2-3 and V is TRBV18; D possibly corresponds to TRBD2 (6 bases). In germline, CDR1 is KGHSH, CDR2 LQKENI. Trimming stripped 3 bases from V and 1 base from J, with 11 bases between. The CDR3 runs 15 residues. Here the CDR3 reads CASSPPRGRTDTQYF. As DNA, the CDR3 is TGTGCCAGCTCACCTCCGCGGGGTCGCACAGATACGCAGTATTTT.

This clone was seen only once. V usage is TRBV5-1 and J usage is TRBJ1-5, with D possibly TRBD1 on 6 matching bases. The CDR3 is 16 residues long. Germline CDR1 reads SGHRS; CDR2 reads YFSETQ. The V and J ends lost 0 bases and 3 bases respectively, with 13 bases between them. CDR3 sequence reads: CASSLAGASNNQPQHF. DNA of the CDR3: TGCGCCAGCAGCTTGGCAGGGGCCTCTAACAATCAGCCCCAGCATTTT.

In DNA, the CDR3 is TGTGCCAGTAGTATGGACAGGGGGCGCGCAGATACGCAGTATTTT. Amino acid sequence: CASSMDRGRADTQYF. The chain links TRBV19 to TRBJ2-3; 11 bases line up with TRBD1. Germline V gene lookup returns CDR1 LNHDA and CDR2 SQIVND (reference sequence). J lost 4 bases, V lost 3 bases, and 3 bases had no gene match. The CDR3 sequence is 15 residues long. Full variable domain (missing parts from reference TRBV19 and TRBJ2-3): DGGITQSPKYLFRKEGQNVTLSCEQNLNHDAMYWYRQDPGQGLRLIYYSQIVNDFQKGDIAEGYSVSREKKESFPLTVTSAQKNPTAFYLCASSMDRGRADTQYFGPGTRLTVL.

The CDR3 DNA sequence: TGTGCCAGCAGTTACTCTCTAGCGGGGGCCACAGATACGCAGTATTTT. Translation: CASSYSLAGATDTQYF. V and J are TRBV6-5 and TRBJ2-3; TRBD2 matches at 10 bases. Trimming removed 0 bases from V and 2 bases from J; junction bases left unmatched: 2. CDR3 length: 16 amino acids. CDR1 and CDR2 from the germline V gene are MNHEY and SVGAGI.

The CDR3 nucleotides are TGTGCCAGCAGCTCCCGGACAGGGGTATACGAGCAGTACTTC. Amino acid sequence: CASSSRTGVYEQYF. This chain links TRBV6-5 with TRBJ2-7; 9 nucleotides match TRBD1. The V gene end was trimmed by 6 bases and the J gene end by 4 bases; junction bases not matched to a gene: 7. Germline V gene lookup returns CDR1 MNHEY and CDR2 SVGAGI. There are 14 residues in the CDR3.